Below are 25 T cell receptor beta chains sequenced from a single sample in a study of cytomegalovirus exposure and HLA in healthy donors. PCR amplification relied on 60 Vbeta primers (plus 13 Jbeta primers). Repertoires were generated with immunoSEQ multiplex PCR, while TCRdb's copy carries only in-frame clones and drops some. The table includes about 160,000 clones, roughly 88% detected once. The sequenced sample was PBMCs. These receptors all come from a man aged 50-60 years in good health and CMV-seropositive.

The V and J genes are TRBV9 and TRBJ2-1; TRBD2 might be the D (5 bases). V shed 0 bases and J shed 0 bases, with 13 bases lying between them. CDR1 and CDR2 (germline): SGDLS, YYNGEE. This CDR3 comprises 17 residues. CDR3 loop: CASSVESSSSSYNEQFF. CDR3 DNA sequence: TGTGCCAGCAGCGTAGAGTCTAGCTCGAGCTCCTACAATGAGCAGTTCTTC.

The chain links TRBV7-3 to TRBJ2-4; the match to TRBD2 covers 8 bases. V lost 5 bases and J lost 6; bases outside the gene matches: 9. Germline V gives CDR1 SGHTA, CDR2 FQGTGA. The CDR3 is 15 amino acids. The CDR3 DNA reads TGTGCCAGCAGCCGTACTAGCGGAGAGGGAAACATTCAGTACTTC. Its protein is CASSRTSGEGNIQYF.

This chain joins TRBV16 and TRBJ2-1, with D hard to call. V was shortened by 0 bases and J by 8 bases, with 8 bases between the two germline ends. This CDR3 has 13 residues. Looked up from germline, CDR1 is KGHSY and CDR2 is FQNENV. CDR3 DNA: TGTGCCAGCAGCCAATCGGGCAGCCATGAGCAGTTCTTC. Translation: CASSQSGSHEQFF.

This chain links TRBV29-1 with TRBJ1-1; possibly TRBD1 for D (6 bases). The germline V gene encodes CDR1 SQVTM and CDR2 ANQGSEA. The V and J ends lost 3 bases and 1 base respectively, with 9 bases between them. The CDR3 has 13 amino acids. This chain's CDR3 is CSVEGHRNTEAFF. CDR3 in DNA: TGCAGCGTTGAGGGACATAGGAACACTGAAGCTTTCTTT.

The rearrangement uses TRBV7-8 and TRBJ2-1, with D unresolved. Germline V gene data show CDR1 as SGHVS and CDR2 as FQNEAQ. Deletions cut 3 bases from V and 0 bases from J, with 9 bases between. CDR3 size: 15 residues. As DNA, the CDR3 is TGTGCCAGCAGCTTCGCGACTGACTCCTACAATGAGCAGTTCTTC. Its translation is CASSFATDSYNEQFF.

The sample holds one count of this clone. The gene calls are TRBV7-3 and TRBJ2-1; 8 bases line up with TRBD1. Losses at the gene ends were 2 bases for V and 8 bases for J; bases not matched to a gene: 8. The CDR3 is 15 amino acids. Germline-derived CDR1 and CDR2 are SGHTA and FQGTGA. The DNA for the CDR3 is TGTGCCAGCAGCTTAGGGGACAGGAATTTCGATGAGCAGTTCTTC. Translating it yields CASSLGDRNFDEQFF.

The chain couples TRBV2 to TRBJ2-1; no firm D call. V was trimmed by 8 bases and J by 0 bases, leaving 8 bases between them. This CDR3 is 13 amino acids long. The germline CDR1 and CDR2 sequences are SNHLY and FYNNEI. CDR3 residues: CASLRGSYNEQFF. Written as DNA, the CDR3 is TGTGCCAGCCTCCGCGGCTCCTACAATGAGCAGTTCTTC.

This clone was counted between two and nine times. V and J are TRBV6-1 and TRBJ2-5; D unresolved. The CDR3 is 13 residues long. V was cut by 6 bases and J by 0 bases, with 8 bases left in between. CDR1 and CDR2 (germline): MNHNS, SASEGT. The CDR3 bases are TGTGCCAGCAGCACAAATTACCAAGAGACCCAGTACTTC. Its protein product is CASSTNYQETQYF.

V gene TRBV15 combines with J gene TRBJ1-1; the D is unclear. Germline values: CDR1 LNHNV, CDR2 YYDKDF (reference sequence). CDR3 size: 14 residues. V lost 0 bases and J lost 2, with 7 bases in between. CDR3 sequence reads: CATSREGYNTEAFF. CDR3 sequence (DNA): TGTGCCACCAGCAGAGAGGGCTATAACACTGAAGCTTTCTTT.

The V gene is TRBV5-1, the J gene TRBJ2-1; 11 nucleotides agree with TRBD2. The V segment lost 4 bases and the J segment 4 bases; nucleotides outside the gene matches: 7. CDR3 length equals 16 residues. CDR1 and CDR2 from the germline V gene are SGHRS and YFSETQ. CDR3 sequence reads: CASSGNLAGGYNEQFF. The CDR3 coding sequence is TGCGCCAGCAGCGGTAACCTAGCGGGGGGTTACAATGAGCAGTTCTTC.

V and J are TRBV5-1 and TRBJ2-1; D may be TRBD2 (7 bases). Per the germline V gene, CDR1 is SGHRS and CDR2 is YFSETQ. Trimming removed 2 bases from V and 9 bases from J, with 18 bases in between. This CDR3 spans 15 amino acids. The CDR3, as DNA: TGCGCCAGCAGCTTAGGGGCGGGGGCCGAAGTTGAGCAGTTCTTC. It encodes CASSLGAGAEVEQFF.

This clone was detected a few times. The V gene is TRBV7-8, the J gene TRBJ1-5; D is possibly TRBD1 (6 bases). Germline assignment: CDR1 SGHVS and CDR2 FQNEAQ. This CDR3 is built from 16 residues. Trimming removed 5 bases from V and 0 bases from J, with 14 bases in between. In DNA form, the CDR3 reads TGTGCCAGCAGCCAAAACAGGGCTTATAGCAATCAGCCCCAGCATTTT. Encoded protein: CASSQNRAYSNQPQHF.

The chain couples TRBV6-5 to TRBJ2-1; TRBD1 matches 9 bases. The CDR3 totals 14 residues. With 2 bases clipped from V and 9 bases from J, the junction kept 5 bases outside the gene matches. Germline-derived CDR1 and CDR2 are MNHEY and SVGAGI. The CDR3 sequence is CASSYGTGYGEQFF. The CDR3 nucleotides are TGTGCCAGCAGTTACGGGACAGGGTATGGTGAGCAGTTCTTC.

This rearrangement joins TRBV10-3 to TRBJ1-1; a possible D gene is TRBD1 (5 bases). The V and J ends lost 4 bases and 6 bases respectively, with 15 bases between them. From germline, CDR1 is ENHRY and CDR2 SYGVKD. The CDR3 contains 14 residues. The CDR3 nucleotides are TGTGCCATCAGTGTGGGACTGCAAAGTGCTGAAGCTTTCTTT. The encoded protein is CAISVGLQSAEAFF.

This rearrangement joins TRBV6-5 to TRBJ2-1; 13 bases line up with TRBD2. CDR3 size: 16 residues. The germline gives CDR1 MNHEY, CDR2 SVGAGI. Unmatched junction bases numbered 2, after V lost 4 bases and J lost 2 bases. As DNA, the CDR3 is TGTGCCAGCAGTTGGGGACTAGCGGGGACCTACAATGAGCAGTTCTTC. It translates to CASSWGLAGTYNEQFF.

This CDR3 is CASSPEGLAREQYV. CDR3 DNA sequence: TGTGCCAGCAGCCCGGAGGGACTAGCGCGGGAGCAGTACGTC. This chain connects TRBV5-8 to TRBJ2-7; TRBD2 matches 10 bases. In germline, CDR1 is SGHTS, CDR2 YDEGEE. The CDR3 has 14 residues. V was pared by 4 bases and J by 7 bases, with 8 bases of the junction left unmatched.

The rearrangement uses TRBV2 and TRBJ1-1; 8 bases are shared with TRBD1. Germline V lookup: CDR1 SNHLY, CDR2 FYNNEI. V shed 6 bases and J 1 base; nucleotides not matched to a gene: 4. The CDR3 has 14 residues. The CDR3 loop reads CASRITGGNTEAFF. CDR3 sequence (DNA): TGTGCCAGCAGAATTACAGGGGGGAACACTGAAGCTTTCTTT.

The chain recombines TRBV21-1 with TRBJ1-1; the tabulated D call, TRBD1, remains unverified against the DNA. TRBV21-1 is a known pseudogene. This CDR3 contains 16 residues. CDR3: CASSRNFGQPNTEAFF. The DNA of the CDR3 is TGTGCCAGCAGCAGGAACTTTGGACAGCCGAACACTGAAGCTTTCTTT.

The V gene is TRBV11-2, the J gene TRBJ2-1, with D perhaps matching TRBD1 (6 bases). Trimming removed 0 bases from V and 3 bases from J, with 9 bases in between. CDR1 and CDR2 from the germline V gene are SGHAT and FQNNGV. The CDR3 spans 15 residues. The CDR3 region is CASSLEWGLYNEQFF. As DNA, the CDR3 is TGTGCCAGCAGCTTAGAGTGGGGGCTCTACAATGAGCAGTTCTTC.

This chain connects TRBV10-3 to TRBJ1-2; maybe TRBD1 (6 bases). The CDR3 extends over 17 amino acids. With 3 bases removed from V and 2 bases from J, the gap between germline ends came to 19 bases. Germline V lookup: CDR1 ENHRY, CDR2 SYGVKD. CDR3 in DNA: TGTGCCATCAGTGAACCCGTCGAGGGGGAGCTAAACTATGGCTACACCTTC. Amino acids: CAISEPVEGELNYGYTF.

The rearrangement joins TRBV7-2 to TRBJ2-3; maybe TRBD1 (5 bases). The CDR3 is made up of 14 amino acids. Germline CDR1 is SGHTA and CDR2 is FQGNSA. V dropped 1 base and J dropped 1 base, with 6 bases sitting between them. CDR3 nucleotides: TGTGCCAGCAGCTTAGTGACAGGCACAGATACGCAGTATTTT. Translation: CASSLVTGTDTQYF.

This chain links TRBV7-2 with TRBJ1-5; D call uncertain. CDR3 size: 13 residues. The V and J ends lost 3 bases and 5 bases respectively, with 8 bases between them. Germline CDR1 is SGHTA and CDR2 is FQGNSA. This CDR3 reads CASSFGGHQPQHF. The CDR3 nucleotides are TGTGCCAGCAGCTTTGGCGGGCATCAGCCCCAGCATTTT.

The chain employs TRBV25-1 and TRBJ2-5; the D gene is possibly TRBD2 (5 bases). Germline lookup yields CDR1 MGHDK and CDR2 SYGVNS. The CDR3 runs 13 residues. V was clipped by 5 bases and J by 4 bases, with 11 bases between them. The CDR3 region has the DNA TGTGCCAGCAGTCGACTCGCGGGAGAGACCCAGTACTTC. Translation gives CASSRLAGETQYF. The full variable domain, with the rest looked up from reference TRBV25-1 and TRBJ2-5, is EADIYQTPRYLVIGTGKKITLECSQTMGHDKMYWYQQDPGMELHLIHYSYGVNSTEKGDLSSESTVSRIRTEHFPLTLESARPSHTSQYLCASSRLAGETQYFGPGTRLLVL.

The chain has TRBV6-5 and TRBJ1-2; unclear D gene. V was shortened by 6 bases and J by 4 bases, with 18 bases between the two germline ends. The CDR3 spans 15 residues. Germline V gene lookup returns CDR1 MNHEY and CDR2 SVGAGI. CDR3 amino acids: CASSIKQSISYGYTF. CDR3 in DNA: TGTGCCAGCAGCATCAAACAGAGTATAAGCTATGGCTACACCTTC.

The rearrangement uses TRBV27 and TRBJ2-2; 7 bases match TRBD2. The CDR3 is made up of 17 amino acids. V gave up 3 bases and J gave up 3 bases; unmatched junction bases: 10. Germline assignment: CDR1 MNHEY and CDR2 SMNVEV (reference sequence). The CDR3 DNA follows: TGTGCCAGCAGTTTTACCCCCGCGGGAGTGTACACCGGGGAGCTGTTTTTT. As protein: CASSFTPAGVYTGELFF.